This TCR beta chain was found in a study of blood T cell repertoires in COVID-19. Study information: Italy, Spain and the United States were the sources of the convalescent and acute COVID-19 samples. From T cells, B-cell-depleted T cells, or PBMCs came the material, which was cDNA or gDNA.

While infection was still active, Seattle patients were enrolled and then followed longitudinally. In the study's own analysis: The assay estimated nucleated cells by amplifying reference gene primers. The protocol was immunoSEQ multiplex PCR, while the TCRdb copy is restricted to in-frame clones and leaves out a portion. V and J calls and clone size are given by that table; D and trimming were obtained from the DNA. This sample has around 400,000 clones; over 75% occur once, and the top ten carry 2.3%. This CDR3 has 17 amino acids. Trimming cost V 0 bases and J 2 bases, with 17 bases left between them. Germline CDR1 SGDLS, CDR2 YYNGEE.

The gene calls are TRBV9 and TRBJ1-1, with D possibly matching TRBD1 (5 bases). This TCR came from a woman aged 60-70 years with COVID-19, enrolled during active disease. The sequenced sample was peripheral blood. The CDR3 loop is CASSVEGRGTRNTEAFF. DNA for the CDR3: TGTGCCAGCAGCGTAGAGGGGAGGGGTACGAGAAACACTGAAGCTTTCTTT.